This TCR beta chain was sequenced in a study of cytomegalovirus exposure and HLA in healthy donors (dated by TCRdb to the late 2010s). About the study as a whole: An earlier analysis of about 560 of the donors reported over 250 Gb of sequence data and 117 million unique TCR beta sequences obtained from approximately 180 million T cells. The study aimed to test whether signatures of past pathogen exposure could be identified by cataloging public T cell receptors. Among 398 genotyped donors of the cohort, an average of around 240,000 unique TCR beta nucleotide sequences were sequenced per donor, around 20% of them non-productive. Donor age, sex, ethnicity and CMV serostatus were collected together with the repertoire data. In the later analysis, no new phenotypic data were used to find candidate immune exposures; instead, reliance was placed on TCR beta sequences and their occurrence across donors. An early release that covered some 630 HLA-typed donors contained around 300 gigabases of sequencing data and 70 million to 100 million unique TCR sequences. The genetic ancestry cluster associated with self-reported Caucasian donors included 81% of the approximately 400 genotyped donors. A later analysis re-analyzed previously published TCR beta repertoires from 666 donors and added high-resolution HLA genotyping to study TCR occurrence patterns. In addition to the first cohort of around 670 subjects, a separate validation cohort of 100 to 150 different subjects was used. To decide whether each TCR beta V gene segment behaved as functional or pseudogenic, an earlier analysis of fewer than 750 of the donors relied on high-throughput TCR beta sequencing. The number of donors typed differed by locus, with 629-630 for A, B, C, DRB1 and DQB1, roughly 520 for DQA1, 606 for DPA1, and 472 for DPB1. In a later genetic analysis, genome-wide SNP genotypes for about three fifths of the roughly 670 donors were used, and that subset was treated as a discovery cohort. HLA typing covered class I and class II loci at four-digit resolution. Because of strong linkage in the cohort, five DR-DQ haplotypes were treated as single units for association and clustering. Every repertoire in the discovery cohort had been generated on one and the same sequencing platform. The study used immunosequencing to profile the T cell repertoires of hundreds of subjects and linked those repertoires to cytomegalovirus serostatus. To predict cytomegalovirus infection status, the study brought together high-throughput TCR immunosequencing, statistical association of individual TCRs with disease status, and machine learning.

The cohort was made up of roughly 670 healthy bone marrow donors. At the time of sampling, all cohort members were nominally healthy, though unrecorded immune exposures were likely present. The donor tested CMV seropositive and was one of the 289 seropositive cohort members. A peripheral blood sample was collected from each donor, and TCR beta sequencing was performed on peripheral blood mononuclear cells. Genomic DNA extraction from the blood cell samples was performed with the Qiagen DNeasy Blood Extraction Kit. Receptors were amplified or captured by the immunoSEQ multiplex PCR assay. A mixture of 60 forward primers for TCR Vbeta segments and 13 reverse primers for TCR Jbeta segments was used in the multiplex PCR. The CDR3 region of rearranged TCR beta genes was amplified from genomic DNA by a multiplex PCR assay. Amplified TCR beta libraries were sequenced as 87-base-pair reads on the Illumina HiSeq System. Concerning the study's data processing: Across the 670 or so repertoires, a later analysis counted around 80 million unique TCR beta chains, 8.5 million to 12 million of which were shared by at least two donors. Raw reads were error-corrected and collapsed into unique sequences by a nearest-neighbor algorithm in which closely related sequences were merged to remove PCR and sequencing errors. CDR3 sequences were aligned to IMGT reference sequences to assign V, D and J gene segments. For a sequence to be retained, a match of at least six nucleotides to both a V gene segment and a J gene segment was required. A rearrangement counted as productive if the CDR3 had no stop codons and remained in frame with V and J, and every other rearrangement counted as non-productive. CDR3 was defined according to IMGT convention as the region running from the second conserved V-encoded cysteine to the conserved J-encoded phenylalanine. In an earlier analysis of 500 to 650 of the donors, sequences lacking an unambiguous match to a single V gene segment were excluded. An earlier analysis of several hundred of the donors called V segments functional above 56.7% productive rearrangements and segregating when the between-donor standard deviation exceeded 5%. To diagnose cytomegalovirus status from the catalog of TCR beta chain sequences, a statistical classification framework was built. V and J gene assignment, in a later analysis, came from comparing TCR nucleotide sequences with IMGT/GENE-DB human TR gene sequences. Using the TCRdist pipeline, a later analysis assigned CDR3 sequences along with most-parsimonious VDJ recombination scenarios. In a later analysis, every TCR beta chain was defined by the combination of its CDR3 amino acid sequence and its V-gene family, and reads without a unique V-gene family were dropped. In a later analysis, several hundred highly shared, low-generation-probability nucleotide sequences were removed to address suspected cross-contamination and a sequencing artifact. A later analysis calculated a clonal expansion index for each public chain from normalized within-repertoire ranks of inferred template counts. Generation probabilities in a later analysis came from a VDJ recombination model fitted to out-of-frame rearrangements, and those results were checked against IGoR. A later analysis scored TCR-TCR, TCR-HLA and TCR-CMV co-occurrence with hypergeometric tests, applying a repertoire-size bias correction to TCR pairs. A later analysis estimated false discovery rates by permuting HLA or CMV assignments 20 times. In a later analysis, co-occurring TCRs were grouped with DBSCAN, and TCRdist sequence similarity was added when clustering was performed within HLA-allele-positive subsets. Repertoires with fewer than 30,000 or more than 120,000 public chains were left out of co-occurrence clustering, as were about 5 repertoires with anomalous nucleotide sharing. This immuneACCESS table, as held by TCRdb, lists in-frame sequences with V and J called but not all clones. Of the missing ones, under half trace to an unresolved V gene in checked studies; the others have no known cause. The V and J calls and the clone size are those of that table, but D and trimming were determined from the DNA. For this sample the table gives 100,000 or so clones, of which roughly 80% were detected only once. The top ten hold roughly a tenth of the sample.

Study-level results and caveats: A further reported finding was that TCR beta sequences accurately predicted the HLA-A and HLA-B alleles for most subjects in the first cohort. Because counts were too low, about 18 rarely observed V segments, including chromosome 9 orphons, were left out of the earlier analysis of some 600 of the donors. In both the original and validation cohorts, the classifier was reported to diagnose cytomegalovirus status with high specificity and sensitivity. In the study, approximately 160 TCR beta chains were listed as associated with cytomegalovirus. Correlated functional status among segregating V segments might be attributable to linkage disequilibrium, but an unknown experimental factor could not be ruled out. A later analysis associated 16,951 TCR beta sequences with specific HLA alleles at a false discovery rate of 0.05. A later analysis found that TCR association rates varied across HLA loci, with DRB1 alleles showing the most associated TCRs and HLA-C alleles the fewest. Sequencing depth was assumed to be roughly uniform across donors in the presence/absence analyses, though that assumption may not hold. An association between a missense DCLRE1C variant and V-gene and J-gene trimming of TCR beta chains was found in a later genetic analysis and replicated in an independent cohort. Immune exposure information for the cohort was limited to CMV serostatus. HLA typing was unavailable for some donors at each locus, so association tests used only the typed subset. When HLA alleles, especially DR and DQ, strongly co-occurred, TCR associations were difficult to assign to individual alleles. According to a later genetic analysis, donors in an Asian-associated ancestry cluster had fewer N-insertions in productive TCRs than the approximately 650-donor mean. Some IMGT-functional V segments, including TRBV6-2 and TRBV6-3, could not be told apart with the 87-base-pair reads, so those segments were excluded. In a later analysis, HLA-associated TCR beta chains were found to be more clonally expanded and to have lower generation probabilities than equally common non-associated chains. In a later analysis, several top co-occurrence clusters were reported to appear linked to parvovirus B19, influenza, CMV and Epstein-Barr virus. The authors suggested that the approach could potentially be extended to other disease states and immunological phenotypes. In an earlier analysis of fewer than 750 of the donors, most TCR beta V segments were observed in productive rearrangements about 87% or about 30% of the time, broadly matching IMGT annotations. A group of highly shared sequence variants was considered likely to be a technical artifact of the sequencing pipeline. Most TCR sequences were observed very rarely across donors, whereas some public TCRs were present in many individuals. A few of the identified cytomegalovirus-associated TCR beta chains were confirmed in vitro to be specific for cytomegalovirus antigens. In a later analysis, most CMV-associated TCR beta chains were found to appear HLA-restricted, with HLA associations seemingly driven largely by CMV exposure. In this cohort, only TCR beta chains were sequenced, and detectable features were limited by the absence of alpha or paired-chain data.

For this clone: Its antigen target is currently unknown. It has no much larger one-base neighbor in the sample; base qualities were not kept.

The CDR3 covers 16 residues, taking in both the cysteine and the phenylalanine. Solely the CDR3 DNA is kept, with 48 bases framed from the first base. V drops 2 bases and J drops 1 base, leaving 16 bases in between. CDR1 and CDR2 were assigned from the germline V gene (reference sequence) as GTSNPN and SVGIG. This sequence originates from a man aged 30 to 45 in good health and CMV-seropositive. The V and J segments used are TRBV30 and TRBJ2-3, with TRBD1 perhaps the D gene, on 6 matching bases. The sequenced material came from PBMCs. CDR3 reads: CAWSLVKAGGTDTQYF. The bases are TGTGCCTGGAGTTTGGTCAAGGCAGGGGGCACAGATACGCAGTATTTT.